One sample yielded the 21 T cell receptor beta chains listed below, sequenced in a study of T-cell memory formation after mild COVID-19 (dated by TCRdb to the early 2020s). The method was 5' RACE. This sample was sequenced with an Illumina NovaSeq 6000. Clones were called with MiXCR by TCRdb after fastp trimmed the public reads at Q25, and only in-frame beta chains were retained. Each entry merges the rows of one CDR3 protein and shows their most common DNA and genes. This sample has fewer than 250,000 distinct CDR3 sequences in its table, and over 9.5% of those were observed once. 2.5% to 3.5% of the sample goes to the ten largest clones. Sequenced sample: PBMCs or a T cell subset sorted from them (not recorded which). The receptors were sampled from a man aged 18-30 years who had mild COVID-19 (a few samples of this study predate the infection). The sample titles of this study are shuffled in the database, so cell type and time point are left out; the donor was told from shared clones.

The CDR3: CASSEQGAAGANVLTF. Written as DNA, the CDR3 is TGTGCCAGCAGTGAACAGGGGGCGGCTGGGGCCAACGTCCTGACTTTC. The chain joins TRBV12-3 or TRBV12-4 to TRBJ2-6; 9 bases map to TRBD1. The CDR3 has 16 residues. After removal of 5 bases from V and 2 bases from J, the junction contained 4 bases not matched to a gene.

This clonotype has only a few counts. This rearrangement joins TRBV7-2 to TRBJ1-2; maybe TRBD1 (6 bases). The CDR3 has 16 residues. With 1 base removed from V and 8 bases from J, the gap between germline ends came to 20 bases. CDR1 is SGHTA, CDR2 FQGNSA, per germline. In nucleotides, the CDR3 is TGTGCCAGCAGCTTAGTTTCAGGGGCTACCGAGAAAGGCTACACCTTC. Translated: CASSLVSGATEKGYTF.

The CDR3 DNA reads as TGCGCCAGCAGCTTGACTGGACAGGGCGAAAAACTGTTTTTT. Translating it yields CASSLTGQGEKLFF. The J gene is TRBJ1-4, the V gene TRBV5-1, with 8 bases identical to TRBD1. CDR1 SGHRS and CDR2 YFSETQ come from the germline V gene. Trimming took 1 base from V and 8 from J; bases not matched to a gene: 4. The length of the CDR3 is 14 residues.

This clonotype appeared a few times. The chain has TRBV7-2 and TRBJ2-7; perhaps TRBD2 as D (5 bases). Trimming left V 0 bases short and J 5 bases short, with 8 bases between. Looked up from germline, CDR1 is SGHTA and CDR2 is FQGNSA. The length of the CDR3 is 13 residues. Written as DNA, the CDR3 is TGTGCCAGCAGCTTAGCGAACGGGGACGAGCAGTACGTC. Encoded protein: CASSLANGDEQYV.

The chain links TRBV10-3 to TRBJ1-2, with D possibly TRBD1 on 5 matching bases. Germline V gene sequence: CDR1 ENHRY, CDR2 SYGVKD. V gave up 7 bases and J gave up 5 bases, with 17 bases separating them. There are 14 residues in the CDR3. The chain's CDR3 is CAITHEGTVYGYTF. The DNA for the CDR3 is TGTGCCATCACCCATGAGGGGACGGTTTATGGCTACACCTTC.

This clonotype occurred many times. The chain carries TRBV6-5 and TRBJ1-1; 7 bases line up with TRBD1. The CDR3 has 17 amino acids. Germline assignment: CDR1 MNHEY and CDR2 SVGAGI. With V trimmed by 0 bases and J by 5 bases, 12 bases remained unmatched. The CDR3 reads CASSYSAGGASRTEAFF. CDR3 DNA: TGTGCCAGCAGTTACTCGGCAGGGGGGGCCTCGCGAACTGAAGCTTTCTTT.

This clonotype showed up just a few times. The CDR3 DNA is TGTGCCAGCAGCTTGGACATAGTCTACGAGCAGTACGTC. Its protein product is CASSLDIVYEQYV. The rearrangement uses TRBV5-4 and TRBJ2-7; D is ambiguous. This CDR3 is built from 13 residues. The germline V gene encodes CDR1 SGHNT and CDR2 YYREEE (reference sequence). Trimming stripped 0 bases from V and 3 bases from J, with 7 bases between.

The rearrangement links TRBV5-1 to TRBJ1-1; 8 bases fit TRBD1. CDR1 is SGHRS, CDR2 YFSETQ, per germline. CDR3 size: 14 residues. Trimming at V came to 4 bases and at J to 4 bases, leaving 6 bases not matched to a gene. The CDR3 DNA reads TGCGCCAGCAGCGTGGACAGGGCGGGCACTGAAGCTTTCTTT. Translating it yields CASSVDRAGTEAFF.

V and J are TRBV5-1 and TRBJ2-5, with 10 bases aligning to TRBD1. Unmatched junction bases numbered 5, after V lost 6 bases and J lost 0 bases. Germline values: CDR1 SGHRS, CDR2 YFSETQ. The CDR3 covers 15 residues. This chain's CDR3 is CASTRQGAYQETQYF. In DNA, the CDR3 is TGCGCCAGCACCCGACAGGGGGCGTACCAAGAGACCCAGTACTTC.

The rearrangement joins TRBV5-1 to TRBJ1-5; 7 bases agree with TRBD1. V lost 0 bases to trimming and J lost 6 bases; unmatched junction nucleotides: 9. The CDR3 is 16 amino acids. Per germline, CDR1 SGHRS and CDR2 YFSETQ. The CDR3 spells CASSLGGTAQGQPQHF. The DNA of the CDR3 is TGCGCCAGCAGCTTGGGCGGGACAGCGCAGGGTCAGCCCCAGCATTTT. The whole variable domain, remainder taken from reference TRBV5-1 and TRBJ1-5, is KAGVTQTPRYLIKTRGQQVTLSCSPISGHRSVSWYQQTPGQGLQFLFEYFSETQRNKGNFPGRFSGRQFSNSRSEMNVSTLELGDSALYLCASSLGGTAQGQPQHFGDGTRLSIL.

This rearrangement joins TRBV3-1 to TRBJ2-1, with D hard to call. Germline assignment: CDR1 LGHDT and CDR2 YNNKEL (reference sequence). V gave up 0 bases and J gave up 14 bases, with 5 bases separating them. The CDR3 is made up of 10 amino acids. CDR3 protein: CASSQDLEFF. CDR3 nucleotide sequence: TGTGCCAGCAGCCAAGATCTAGAGTTCTTC.

The chain employs TRBV7-3 and TRBJ2-2; D is tentatively TRBD1 or TRBD2 (5 bases each). V gave up 1 base and J gave up 5 bases, with 11 bases separating them. CDR1 SGHTA and CDR2 FQGTGA come from the germline V gene. This CDR3 is 15 amino acids long. In DNA, the CDR3 is TGTGCCAGCAGCTTAAGTTTTGGGGGAACCGGGGAGCTGTTTTTT. It is translated as CASSLSFGGTGELFF.

This clonotype was seen at least ten times. The rearrangement uses TRBV6-6 and TRBJ2-5; 10 bases align to TRBD2. The germline V gene encodes CDR1 MNHNY and CDR2 SVGAGI (reference sequence). The V and J ends lost 8 bases and 2 bases, in that order; junction bases with no gene match: 5. CDR3 size: 14 residues. In DNA form, the CDR3 reads TGTGCCAGCCGGGATAGCGGGGGGCAAGAGACCCAGTACTTC. Its protein is CASRDSGGQETQYF.

This clonotype was counted between two and nine times. The CDR3 coding sequence is TGCGCCAGCAGCTTGCTGCAACTCGGGGGGATCACCGGGGAGCTGTTTTTT. Translation gives CASSLLQLGGITGELFF. The chain links TRBV5-1 to TRBJ2-2; TRBD2 agrees at 7 bases. The CDR3 sequence is 17 residues long. From germline, CDR1 is SGHRS and CDR2 YFSETQ. The ends lost 1 base at V and 4 bases at J; junction bases unmatched: 10.

The gene calls are TRBV6-5 and TRBJ2-7; perhaps TRBD1 as D (5 bases). This CDR3 is built from 15 residues. V lost 2 bases to trimming and J lost 6 bases, with 17 bases between them. Germline CDR1 reads MNHEY; CDR2 reads SVGAGI. CDR3 amino acids: CASSYTRSGYREQYF. The CDR3, as DNA: TGTGCCAGCAGTTACACAAGGTCAGGGTATCGCGAGCAGTACTTC.

The table lists this clonotype with a few counts. The rearrangement joins TRBV27 to TRBJ1-1; 8 bases align to TRBD1. CDR1 and CDR2 (germline): MNHEY, SMNVEV (reference sequence). This CDR3 is built from 15 residues. J gave up 4 bases and V 5 bases, and 9 bases lay outside the gene matches. This chain's CDR3 is CASSILGQASTEAFF. In DNA, the CDR3 is TGTGCCAGCAGTATCCTGGGACAGGCCAGCACTGAAGCTTTCTTT.

This clonotype was seen repeatedly, ten times or more. This chain connects TRBV7-9 to TRBJ1-2; D perhaps matches TRBD1 (5 bases). Per germline, CDR1 SEHNR and CDR2 FQNEAQ (reference sequence). Trimming took 3 bases from V and 5 from J, leaving 10 bases between them. The CDR3 runs 13 residues. This CDR3 is CASSLGLLYGYTF. CDR3 DNA: TGTGCCAGCAGCTTGGGACTCCTATATGGCTACACCTTC.

This clonotype was counted many times. CDR3 sequence reads: CATGDTYQETQYF. The CDR3 nucleotides are TGTGCCACGGGGGACACCTACCAAGAGACCCAGTACTTC. This chain joins TRBV24-1 and TRBJ2-5, with a tentative D call TRBD1 (6 bases). The CDR3 has 13 residues. Trimming removed 10 bases at V and 0 bases at J, with 11 bases between. The V gene's germline CDR1 is KGHDR and CDR2 SFDVKD.

Only a few counts were recorded for this clonotype. This chain joins TRBV5-1 and TRBJ2-2, with TRBD2 as a possible D gene (6 bases). The V end lost 6 bases, the J end lost 4 bases, and 16 bases lay between the germline ends. Germline CDR1 SGHRS, CDR2 YFSETQ. There are 15 residues in the CDR3. The CDR3 loop is CASIQGGRGTGELFF. CDR3 nucleotide sequence: TGCGCCAGCATTCAGGGAGGCCGGGGCACCGGGGAGCTGTTTTTT. The complete variable domain, with remaining parts taken from reference TRBV5-1 and TRBJ2-2, reads KAGVTQTPRYLIKTRGQQVTLSCSPISGHRSVSWYQQTPGQGLQFLFEYFSETQRNKGNFPGRFSGRQFSNSRSEMNVSTLELGDSALYLCASIQGGRGTGELFFGEGSRLTVL.

This clonotype was observed a few times. V and J are TRBV6-2 or TRBV6-3 and TRBJ1-2; 8 bases are a match to TRBD1. The CDR3 length is 15 residues. Germline CDR1 is MNHEY and CDR2 is SVGEGT. V dropped 4 bases and J dropped 4; count of bases not matched to a gene: 8. This chain's CDR3 is CASSSRAGGFYGYTF. In DNA, the CDR3 is TGTGCCAGCAGTTCACGGGCAGGGGGCTTCTATGGCTACACCTTC.

This clonotype was found a few times. The chain is built from TRBV5-1 and TRBJ1-3; D is ambiguous. Germline V lookup: CDR1 SGHRS, CDR2 YFSETQ. With 5 bases removed from V and 0 bases from J, the gap between germline ends came to 12 bases. There are 15 residues in the CDR3. CDR3 bases: TGCGCCAGCAGACCCCCTGGAAACTCTGGAAACACCATATATTTT. It specifies CASRPPGNSGNTIYF.